The 24 T cell receptor beta chains reported below all come from one sample, sequenced in a study of blood T cell repertoires in COVID-19. Method: immunoSEQ multiplex PCR; TCRdb's copy keeps in-frame clones and lacks some. In the table there are fewer than 200,000 clones, 85% to 90% of which are singletons. Material: peripheral blood. These receptors came from a middle-aged man with active or convalescent COVID-19.

The CDR3 coding sequence is TGCGCCAGCAGCCAAGATAGAGGACAGGGAAATTCACCCCTCCACTTT. This sequence encodes CASSQDRGQGNSPLHF. This chain joins TRBV4-3 and TRBJ1-6; 8 bases align to TRBD1. The V gene end was trimmed by 0 bases and the J gene end by 7 bases; junction bases not matched to a gene: 5. This CDR3 contains 16 residues. Germline lookup yields CDR1 LGHNA and CDR2 YSLEER.

This rearrangement joins TRBV24-1 to TRBJ2-3, with TRBD2 matching 16 bases. CDR1 KGHDR and CDR2 SFDVKD come from the germline V gene. This CDR3 has 17 amino acids. Losses at the gene ends were 3 bases for V and 6 bases for J; bases not matched to a gene: 5. In DNA, the CDR3 is TGTGCCACCAGTGATCTGGGACTAGCGGGGGGGCTGGATACGCAGTATTTT. Its translation: CATSDLGLAGGLDTQYF.

This chain connects TRBV5-1 to TRBJ1-2; maybe TRBD1 (5 bases). Germline V lookup: CDR1 SGHRS, CDR2 YFSETQ. The CDR3 has 16 residues. With 2 bases removed from V and 2 bases from J, the gap between germline ends came to 16 bases. The CDR3 DNA sequence: TGCGCCAGCAGCTTCTCATCTTTGTCAGGGAACTATGGCTACACCTTC. It encodes CASSFSSLSGNYGYTF. Combining the CDR3 with reference TRBV5-1 and TRBJ1-2 gives the whole variable domain KAGVTQTPRYLIKTRGQQVTLSCSPISGHRSVSWYQQTPGQGLQFLFEYFSETQRNKGNFPGRFSGRQFSNSRSEMNVSTLELGDSALYLCASSFSSLSGNYGYTFGSGTRLTVV.

The chain recombines TRBV6-2 or TRBV6-3 with TRBJ1-6; TRBD1 agrees at 9 bases. V gave up 0 bases and J gave up 9 bases; unmatched junction bases: 9. This CDR3 is 17 amino acids long. Germline V gives CDR1 MNHEY, CDR2 SVGEGT. The CDR3 DNA reads TGTGCCAGCAGTTACTCGAGGTGGGGGACAGGGATTTCACCCCTCCACTTT. Its protein is CASSYSRWGTGISPLHF.

In this sample, this clone turned up once. The V and J genes are TRBV6-5 and TRBJ1-4; possibly TRBD1 for D (6 bases). The CDR3 runs 14 residues. The germline gives CDR1 MNHEY, CDR2 SVGAGI. V lost 6 bases and J 3 bases, leaving 11 bases between the germline ends. CDR3 loop: CASSQGRANEKLFF. DNA for the CDR3: TGTGCCAGCAGCCAGGGGCGCGCTAATGAAAAACTGTTTTTT.

CDR3 in amino acids: CASTFRRLAGLETQYF. The CDR3 nucleotides read TGTGCCAGCACGTTCCGTCGACTAGCGGGGTTGGAGACCCAGTACTTC. The rearrangement links TRBV11-1 to TRBJ2-5, with 11 bases lining up with TRBD2. Trimming at V came to 7 bases and at J to 5 bases, leaving 12 bases not matched to a gene. The CDR3 loop spans 16 amino acids. CDR1 is SGHAT, CDR2 FQDESV, per germline (reference sequence).

The chain recombines TRBV4-1 with TRBJ2-1; the match to TRBD2 covers 13 bases. With V trimmed by 6 bases and J by 9 bases, 5 bases remained unmatched. Germline lookup yields CDR1 MGHRA and CDR2 YSYEKL. The CDR3 loop spans 14 amino acids. The CDR3 nucleotides read TGCGCCAGCAGACGACTAGCGGGGGGTTCTGAGCAGTTCTTC. Protein: CASRRLAGGSEQFF.

The table lists this clone with a few counts. Additional DNA sequences in this sample encode the identical CDR3. The J gene is TRBJ1-1, the V gene TRBV5-1; 9 positions agree with TRBD1. Germline CDR1 is SGHRS and CDR2 is YFSETQ. V shed 5 bases, J shed 1 base, and the junction held 3 bases outside the gene matches. The CDR3 has 14 residues. CDR3 coding DNA: TGCGCCAGCAGTTGGGGACAGGGGAACACTGAAGCTTTCTTT. Translated, it gives CASSWGQGNTEAFF.

The chain couples TRBV19 to TRBJ1-4; D ambiguous. Trimming pared 3 bases from V and 5 bases from J, leaving 10 bases between. The germline CDR1 and CDR2 sequences are LNHDA and SQIVND (reference sequence). This CDR3 has 14 residues. CDR3 DNA: TGTGCCAGTAGTATTTGGGCAGAGAATGAAAAACTGTTTTTT. It specifies CASSIWAENEKLFF.

The rearrangement joins TRBV5-1 to TRBJ1-5; 9 bases agree with TRBD1. CDR3 length: 16 amino acids. Germline V CDR1 and CDR2: SGHRS, YFSETQ. The junction had 7 bases not matched to a gene; V was cut back by 4 bases and J by 2 bases. The CDR3 nucleotides are TGCGCCAGCAGCCCGACGACAGGGGGACGCAATCAGCCCCAGCATTTT. This sequence encodes CASSPTTGGRNQPQHF.

This clone was found once. This chain connects TRBV7-9 to TRBJ1-1; D may be TRBD1 (6 bases). Germline-derived CDR1 and CDR2 are SEHNR and FQNEAQ (reference sequence). V was shortened by 1 base and J by 1 base, with 10 bases between the two germline ends. There are 15 residues in the CDR3. CDR3 loop: CASSLEGGPNTEAFF. In nucleotides, the CDR3 is TGTGCCAGCAGCTTAGAGGGGGGGCCGAACACTGAAGCTTTCTTT.

This clone occurred once. The gene calls are TRBV6-5 and TRBJ1-1; D call uncertain. The CDR3 has 12 amino acids. Deletions cut 6 bases from V and 8 bases from J, with 13 bases between. The germline gives CDR1 MNHEY, CDR2 SVGAGI. The CDR3 region has the DNA TGTGCCAGCAGCAGAGGACTCGGGGAAGCTTTCTTT. Its protein product is CASSRGLGEAFF.

This chain connects TRBV7-9 to TRBJ2-5; tentative D call: TRBD2 (7 bases). Germline V CDR1 and CDR2: SEHNR, FQNEAQ (reference sequence). There are 15 residues in the CDR3. The V end was cut by 0 bases, the J end by 2 bases, with 10 bases between. The CDR3 region has the DNA TGTGCCAGCAGCTTAGCTGAGGGGGGGCAAGAGACCCAGTACTTC. It codes for CASSLAEGGQETQYF.

This chain uses TRBV2 with TRBJ1-4, with D perhaps TRBD1 (5 bases). V shed 8 bases and J shed 10 bases, with 20 bases lying between them. This CDR3 has 14 residues. Germline V CDR1 and CDR2: SNHLY, FYNNEI. The chain's CDR3 is CASGSDNGGGKLFF. Here the CDR3 DNA reads TGTGCCAGCGGAAGTGATAACGGGGGGGGAAAACTGTTTTTT.

The chain recombines TRBV14 with TRBJ1-3; the match to TRBD1 covers 7 bases. The V and J ends lost 2 bases and 5 bases, in that order; junction bases with no gene match: 9. Germline V gene lookup returns CDR1 SGHDN and CDR2 FVKESK. The CDR3 sequence is 16 residues long. This CDR3 reads CASSQPQGWGRNTIYF. CDR3 DNA: TGTGCCAGCAGCCAACCACAGGGGTGGGGAAGAAACACCATATATTTT.

The CDR3 sequence is CASSQSRGNSPLHF. CDR3 DNA sequence: TGTGCCAGCAGCCAGAGTCGAGGAAATTCACCCCTCCACTTT. The chain joins TRBV14 to TRBJ1-6; no clear D. The germline CDR1 and CDR2 sequences are SGHDN and FVKESK. Deletions cut 3 bases from V and 7 bases from J, with 10 bases between. This CDR3 contains 14 residues.

The J gene is TRBJ1-4, the V gene TRBV6-5, with a tentative D call TRBD1 (6 bases). The CDR3 length is 16 residues. The V gene lost 4 bases and the J gene lost 2 bases, with 14 bases spanning the gap. Germline V gene data show CDR1 as MNHEY and CDR2 as SVGAGI. As DNA, the CDR3 is TGTGCCAGCAGTTCAGGGGTCGGGTCGACTAATGAAAAACTGTTTTTT. Translation gives CASSSGVGSTNEKLFF.

V gene TRBV5-5 combines with J gene TRBJ1-6, with 9 bases lining up with TRBD1. The germline gives CDR1 SGHKS, CDR2 YYEKEE (reference sequence). The CDR3 contains 14 residues. Trimming cost V 4 bases and J 11 bases; bases outside gene matches: 7. In DNA form, the CDR3 reads TGTGCCAGCAGCCACGGACAGGGGATGCCACCCCTCCACTTT. This codes for CASSHGQGMPPLHF. The variable domain in full, completed from reference TRBV5-5 and TRBJ1-6, reads DAGVTQSPTHLIKTRGQQVTLRCSPISGHKSVSWYQQVLGQGPQFIFQYYEKEERGRGNFPDRFSARQFPNYSSELNVNALLLGDSALYLCASSHGQGMPPLHFGNGTRLTVT.

The chain is built from TRBV30 and TRBJ1-5, with 11 nucleotides matching TRBD1. Germline CDR1 reads GTSNPN; CDR2 reads SVGIG (reference sequence). J gave up 3 bases and V 5 bases, and 6 bases lay outside the gene matches. CDR3 length: 15 residues. CDR3 nucleotides: TGTGCCTGGGAGGGGACAGGGGGATACAATCAGCCCCAGCATTTT. Amino acids: CAWEGTGGYNQPQHF.

V gene TRBV2 combines with J gene TRBJ2-7, with 9 nucleotides matching TRBD1. This CDR3 region has 14 residues. CDR1 SNHLY and CDR2 FYNNEI come from the germline V gene. V gave up 6 bases and J gave up 2 bases; unmatched junction bases: 5. CDR3 bases: TGTGCCAGCAGGGGGGGGACAGGGACCTACGAGCAGTACTTC. It specifies CASRGGTGTYEQYF.

The chain recombines TRBV2 with TRBJ2-7; perhaps TRBD1 as D (5 bases). The CDR3 consists of 13 residues. Germline V gene data show CDR1 as SNHLY and CDR2 as FYNNEI. V lost 7 bases and J 0 bases, leaving 10 bases between the germline ends. CDR3 residues: CASKLQVSYEQYF. The CDR3, as DNA: TGTGCCAGCAAATTACAGGTCTCCTACGAGCAGTACTTC.

V and J are TRBV6-5 and TRBJ1-5, with D maybe TRBD1 (6 bases). The V and J ends lost 11 bases and 1 base respectively, with 9 bases between them. CDR3 length equals 12 residues. CDR1 and CDR2 (germline): MNHEY, SVGAGI. The CDR3 protein is CAVQGSNQPQHF. The CDR3 DNA sequence: TGTGCCGTCCAGGGGAGCAATCAGCCCCAGCATTTT.

The chain employs TRBV24-1 and TRBJ2-3; 13 bases align to TRBD2. Germline loops: CDR1 KGHDR, CDR2 SFDVKD. The CDR3 runs 16 residues. V dropped 7 bases and J dropped 8; count of bases not matched to a gene: 11. DNA of the CDR3: TGTGCCACCAGAGAGGGACTAGCGGGGTCCTCTGGTACGCAGTATTTT. Its protein product is CATREGLAGSSGTQYF.

This clone was detected only once. The chain is built from TRBV7-2 and TRBJ2-1; D ambiguous. V was pared by 7 bases and J by 4 bases, with 5 bases between. Per germline, CDR1 SGHTA and CDR2 FQGNSA. This CDR3 region has 11 residues. CDR3 DNA: TGTGCCAGCACGTCTTACAATGAGCAGTTCTTC. It yields the protein CASTSYNEQFF.